Listed here are 27 T cell receptor beta chains from one sample, sequenced in a study of prognosis after radiotherapy for stage I lung cancer. Genomic DNA yielded TCR beta CDR3, amplified by two-round multiplex PCR. Every TRBV and TRBJ gene had its own specific primer in first-round PCR. From the multiplex PCR reads, TCRdb called clonotypes with MiXCR, one entry per CDR3 protein. The repertoire consists of tens of thousands of distinct CDR3 sequences, with approximately 35% occurring once and the leading ten covering roughly 9.4%. This material consisted of PBMCs, taken before or after stereotactic body radiation therapy (not recorded which). The receptors stem from a donor older than 45 with non-small cell lung cancer.

Concerning this clonotype: The germline gene is not matched at one end of the junction; a read error may be the cause. The rearrangement uses TRBV7-2 and TRBJ2-1; 9 positions agree with TRBD2. Germline V gene sequence: CDR1 SGHTA, CDR2 FQGNSA. The CDR3 consists of 17 residues. The DNA for the CDR3 is TGTGCCAGCAGTTTAGTGCCCCGCGGGAGGGCCGGGGGTGAGCAGTTCTTC. It translates to CASSLVPRGRAGGEQFF.

This clonotype was observed at least ten times. The gene calls are TRBV9 and TRBJ1-1; possibly TRBD1 for D (5 bases). The CDR3 contains 15 residues. Trimming removed 0 bases at V and 4 bases at J, with 13 bases between. Germline V gene lookup returns CDR1 SGDLS and CDR2 YYNGEE. The CDR3 coding sequence is TGTGCCAGCAGCGTAGGGGGAGGGGCTAGCACTGAAGCTTTCTTT. Translating it yields CASSVGGGASTEAFF.

About this clonotype: Its ends do not fully match the called genes, so a read error is possible. The chain links TRBV6-8 to TRBJ2-2; 14 bases map to TRBD2. In germline, CDR1 is MNHGY, CDR2 SAAAGT. The CDR3 sequence is 17 residues long. The CDR3: CASIRPGLAGVAGELFF. CDR3 coding DNA: TGTGCCAGCATCCGCCCGGGACTAGCGGGAGTCGCCGGGGAGCTTTTTTTT.

To note about this clonotype: A much bigger clone sits one base away, suggesting this may be a read error. This chain connects TRBV6-1 to TRBJ2-5, with a weak D call TRBD2 (6 bases). This CDR3 region has 16 residues. Germline assignment: CDR1 MNHNS and CDR2 SASEGT. The germline V and J ends were trimmed by 6 bases and 5 bases, with 22 bases remaining between them. The CDR3 DNA is TGTGCCAGCAGGGCCCTTGGCGGGATGGAACGGGAGACCCAGTACTTC. This sequence encodes CASRALGGMERETQYF.

This clonotype was seen only a few times. One base away lies a much larger clone, so this may be a sequencing read error. The chain links TRBV3-2 to TRBJ2-7; the table's D call TRBD1 went unverified against the DNA. TRBV3-2 is flagged as a pseudogene. The CDR3 contains 18 residues. The CDR3 loop is CASSPPLVAGTALYEQYF. CDR3 DNA sequence: TGTGCCAGCAGCCCGCCATTGGTAGCCGGGACAGCGTTATACGAGCAGTACTTC.

This clonotype showed up many times. The chain combines TRBV5-6 with TRBJ2-1; no clear D gene. Germline loops: CDR1 SGHDT, CDR2 YYEEEE. V shed 0 bases and J shed 7 bases, with 26 bases lying between them. The CDR3 has 19 residues. CDR3 sequence: CASSLVVSIAPTKENEQFF. CDR3 nucleotides: TGTGCCAGCAGCTTGGTTGTATCAATCGCTCCTACCAAGGAGAATGAGCAGTTCTTC.

This clonotype was seen ten or more times. This chain connects TRBV2 to TRBJ2-3; D might be TRBD2 (6 bases). CDR3 length equals 14 residues. Germline assignment: CDR1 SNHLY and CDR2 FYNNEI. Trimming took 5 bases from V and 6 from J, leaving 15 bases between them. The CDR3 DNA is TGTGCCAGCAGTTTTAGCGGACGGGGGGATACGCAGTATTTT. This gives the protein CASSFSGRGDTQYF. Full variable domain (outside the CDR3, taken from reference TRBV2 and TRBJ2-3): EPEVTQTPSHQVTQMGQEVILRCVPISNHLYFYWYRQILGQKVEFLVSFYNNEISEKSEIFDDQFSVERPDGSNFTLKIRSTKLEDSAMYFCASSFSGRGDTQYFGPGTRLTVL.

Note on this clonotype: This likely stems from a read error, as it lies one base from a far larger clone. This rearrangement joins TRBV6-5 to TRBJ1-5; 9 nucleotides align to TRBD1. There are 15 residues in the CDR3. Trimming at V came to 5 bases and at J to 2 bases, leaving 4 bases not matched to a gene. From germline, CDR1 is MNHEY and CDR2 SVGAGI. CDR3 sequence (DNA): TGTGCCAGCAGTAATACAGGGGGCTGCAATCAGCCCCAGCATTTT. The encoded protein is CASSNTGGCNQPQHF.

Comments on this clonotype: No conserved phenylalanine or tryptophan is present at the end of the CDR3, so a read error is the likely explanation. The gene calls are TRBV2 and TRBJ1-3; D remains unclear. Germline V gene lookup returns CDR1 SNHLY and CDR2 FYNNEI. This CDR3 is built from 12 residues. CDR3 amino acids: CAGSGSGNTIYS. The CDR3 bases are TGTGCGGGTTCGGGCTCTGGAAACACCATATATTCT.

The genes are TRBV6-1 and TRBJ2-2, with D possibly being TRBD2 (5 bases). Per the germline V gene, CDR1 is MNHNS and CDR2 is SASEGT. The V end was cut by 6 bases, the J end by 9 bases, with 14 bases between. The length of the CDR3 is 13 residues. Here the CDR3 reads CASRHSALWELFF. CDR3 nucleotide sequence: TGTGCCAGCAGGCATAGCGCCTTGTGGGAGCTGTTTTTT.

To note about this clonotype: Just one base apart from a much larger clone, this may be a read error. This chain connects TRBV7-7 to TRBJ2-5; 10 bases fit TRBD1. The CDR3 loop spans 16 amino acids. Germline assignment: CDR1 SSHAT and CDR2 FNYEAQ (reference sequence). This CDR3 reads CSSSLRKTGGAETQYF. For the CDR3, the DNA is TGTTCTAGCAGCCTCCGGAAGACAGGGGGCGCGGAGACCCAGTACTTC.

Ten or more counts support this clonotype. This sequence joins TRBV7-2 and TRBJ2-1; 13 bases align to TRBD2. There are 15 residues in the CDR3. Germline loops: CDR1 SGHTA, CDR2 FQGNSA. V lost 3 bases to trimming and J lost 16 bases; unmatched junction nucleotides: 12. CDR3: CASSLNSPGTSGNFF. The DNA for the CDR3 is TGTGCCAGCAGCTTGAACTCCCCCGGGACTAGCGGGAACTTCTTC.

This clonotype is classed as medium-sized (0.01 to 0.1%). The chain joins TRBV11-2 to TRBJ2-7; 7 bases line up with TRBD1. There are 17 residues in the CDR3. CDR1 and CDR2 from the germline V gene are SGHAT and FQNNGV. V shed 2 bases and J 2 bases; nucleotides not matched to a gene: 12. The CDR3 DNA follows: TGTGCCAGCAGCTTACCCCGCGAAGGGACAGTTACCTACGAGCAGTACTTC. Protein: CASSLPREGTVTYEQYF. Looking up the rest from reference TRBV11-2 and TRBJ2-7 gives the full variable domain: EAGVAQSPRYKIIEKRQSVAFWCNPISGHATLYWYQQILGQGPKLLIQFQNNGVVDDSQLPKDRFSAERLKGVDSTLKIQPAKLEDSAVYLCASSLPREGTVTYEQYFGPGTRLTVT.

A remark on this clonotype: A clone one base away is much larger, so this may be a read error. V gene TRBV4-3 combines with J gene TRBJ2-5; D perhaps matches TRBD2 (6 bases). Germline V gives CDR1 LGHNA, CDR2 YSLEER. V was pared by 1 base and J by 7 bases, with 13 bases between. The CDR3 has 14 residues. The CDR3 protein is CASSQASGDWTQYF. CDR3 in DNA: TGCGCCAGCAGCCAAGCGTCGGGAGACTGGACCCAGTACTTC.

This clonotype was seen repeatedly, ten times or more. This chain uses TRBV30 with TRBJ2-1, with no clear D. Trimming shortened V by 4 bases and J by 4 bases, and 5 bases separated the two germline ends. From germline, CDR1 is GTSNPN and CDR2 SVGIG (reference sequence). CDR3 length equals 11 residues. CDR3 bases: TGTGCCTGGACCCTGTACAATGAGCAGTTCTTC. It codes for CAWTLYNEQFF.

This clonotype was seen many times. The chain carries TRBV3-1 and TRBJ1-1; D uncertain. Trimming stripped 0 bases from V and 1 base from J, with 12 bases between. The CDR3 extends over 16 amino acids. Germline CDR1 reads LGHDT; CDR2 reads YNNKEL (reference sequence). CDR3 region: CASSQDVSRANTEAFF. For the CDR3, the DNA is TGTGCCAGCAGCCAAGATGTGAGTAGGGCGAACACTGAAGCTTTCTTT.

This clonotype was seen a single time. The V gene is TRBV27, the J gene TRBJ1-1; D perhaps matches TRBD1 (6 bases). Germline lookup yields CDR1 MNHEY and CDR2 SMNVEV (reference sequence). The CDR3 runs to 13 residues. Trimming cost V 5 bases and J 4 bases, with 11 bases left between them. In DNA form, the CDR3 reads TGTGCCAGCAGTAATACAGGGATCACTGAAGCTTTCTTT. Translated, it gives CASSNTGITEAFF.

The chain carries TRBV2 and TRBJ2-2; D gene unclear. V lost 7 bases and J 3 bases, leaving 9 bases between the germline ends. CDR1 SNHLY and CDR2 FYNNEI come from the germline V gene. This CDR3 is built from 13 residues. The CDR3 sequence: CASILEYTGELFF. CDR3 bases: TGTGCCAGCATCCTAGAATACACCGGGGAGCTGTTTTTT.

By share, this clonotype counts as medium-sized. The chain couples TRBV5-1 to TRBJ2-7; no clear D gene. The CDR3 is 12 amino acids. Germline V gene sequence: CDR1 SGHRS, CDR2 YFSETQ. Trimming stripped 3 bases from V and 3 bases from J, with 7 bases between. In DNA form, the CDR3 reads TGCGCCAGCAGCTATGGGGACTACGAGCAGTACTTC. Its translation is CASSYGDYEQYF.

This clonotype was counted only a few times. The rearrangement joins TRBV6-2 or TRBV6-3 to TRBJ2-4; D gene unclear. The CDR3 runs 15 residues. Germline V gene data show CDR1 as MNHEY and CDR2 as SVGEGT. The V end was cut by 5 bases, the J end by 3 bases, with 14 bases between. CDR3 amino acids: CASSLPSLLKNIQYF. The DNA for the CDR3 is TGTGCCAGCAGTCTGCCTTCCCTCCTCAAAAACATTCAGTACTTC.

Comments on this clonotype: One base separates it from a far larger clone, so it is likely a read error. The DNA for the CDR3 is TGTGCCAGCAGCTTAGGGTTGCCAGCTAGCGGGATTTCCTACGAGCAGTACTTC. It translates to CASSLGLPASGISYEQYF. The rearrangement joins TRBV7-9 to TRBJ2-7, with TRBD2 identical over 9 bases. V shed 1 base and J 1 base; nucleotides not matched to a gene: 11. In germline, CDR1 is SEHNR, CDR2 FQNEAQ (reference sequence). The CDR3 extends over 18 amino acids.

This clonotype was counted at least ten times. V is TRBV6-1 and J is TRBJ2-2, with D perhaps TRBD1 (5 bases). CDR1 is MNHNS, CDR2 SASEGT, per germline. V was cut by 5 bases and J by 7 bases, with 14 bases left in between. CDR3 length: 14 amino acids. CDR3 bases: TGTGCCAGCAGTAGGGCAGGGCTGGTCGGGGAGCTGTTTTTT. Encoded protein: CASSRAGLVGELFF.

CDR3 amino acids: CTSSPDPEGGRREQFF. In DNA, the CDR3 is TGTACCAGCAGCCCGGACCCAGAGGGGGGACGAAGGGAGCAGTTCTTC. This sequence joins TRBV7-2 and TRBJ2-1; D is tentatively TRBD1 or TRBD2 (6 bases each). The germline V and J ends were trimmed by 5 bases and 10 bases, with 24 bases remaining between them. The length of the CDR3 is 16 residues. Germline V gene sequence: CDR1 SGHTA, CDR2 FQGNSA.

This clonotype has a count of ten or more. V is TRBV5-1 and J is TRBJ2-1; 9 bases line up with TRBD2. CDR1 SGHRS and CDR2 YFSETQ come from the germline V gene. Trimming removed 4 bases from V and 7 bases from J; junction bases left unmatched: 12. The CDR3 is made up of 16 amino acids. CDR3 region: CASSVPGLAMGNEQFF. CDR3 bases: TGCGCCAGCAGCGTTCCGGGACTAGCTATGGGAAATGAGCAGTTCTTC.

On this clonotype: The junction shows a germline mismatch at one end, possibly a read error. The chain has TRBV6-5 and TRBJ2-1; D is ambiguous. The CDR3 sequence is 15 residues long. Germline V gene sequence: CDR1 MNHEY, CDR2 SVGAGI. The CDR3 here is CASSYLTVSYNEHFF. CDR3 bases: TGTGCCAGCAGTTACTTAACAGTCTCCTACAATGAGCATTTCTTC.

The sample holds many counts of this clonotype. V gene TRBV4-1 combines with J gene TRBJ1-2; maybe TRBD1 (5 bases). This CDR3 has 15 residues. Germline V gene lookup returns CDR1 MGHRA and CDR2 YSYEKL. V lost 1 base to trimming and J lost 5 bases, with 14 bases between them. CDR3 nucleotides: TGCGCCAGCAGCCAAGTTTGGGGCCAGGGATATGGCTACACCTTC. Amino acids: CASSQVWGQGYGYTF.

There are many counts of this clonotype. The CDR3 DNA reads TGTGCCAGCAGCGGAGGGACGAGGGGCTACGAGCAGTACTTC. It encodes CASSGGTRGYEQYF. The rearrangement links TRBV9 to TRBJ2-7; D might be TRBD1 or TRBD2, each matching 5 bases. V lost 3 bases, J lost 3 bases, and 13 bases lay in between. The CDR3 totals 14 residues. Germline V CDR1 and CDR2: SGDLS, YYNGEE. The variable domain in full, completed from reference TRBV9 and TRBJ2-7, reads DSGVTQTPKHLITATGQRVTLRCSPRSGDLSVYWYQQSLDQGLQFLIQYYNGEERAKGNILERFSAQQFPDLHSELNLSSLELGDSALYFCASSGGTRGYEQYFGPGTRLTVT.